The 14 T cell receptor beta chains listed next were all sequenced from one sample in a study of immune cell composition in non-small cell lung cancer. The method was immunoSEQ multiplex PCR; TCRdb's version includes in-frame clones alone and lacks a portion of them. Of about 2,200 clones in the sample, approximately 88% are singletons; the top ten hold roughly 3%. Sequencing was carried out using lung tumor tissue. These receptors originate from a human donor with non-small cell lung cancer.

V usage is TRBV19 and J usage is TRBJ2-7, with D perhaps matching TRBD2 (6 bases). The CDR3 spans 13 residues. Germline CDR1 reads LNHDA; CDR2 reads SQIVND (reference sequence). The V end lost 6 bases, the J end lost 4 bases, and 13 bases lay between the germline ends. The CDR3 here is CASSTSGGYEQYF. The DNA for the CDR3 is TGTGCCAGTAGCACCAGTGGGGGGTACGAGCAGTACTTC.

The chain employs TRBV6-1 and TRBJ2-7; 8 nucleotides line up with TRBD1. V dropped 5 bases and J dropped 9; count of bases not matched to a gene: 3. The CDR3 has 11 amino acids. CDR1 is MNHNS, CDR2 SASEGT, per germline. The CDR3 nucleotides are TGTGCCAGCAGTAACAGGGGGGTGCAGTACTTC. Protein sequence: CASSNRGVQYF.

V is TRBV29-1 and J is TRBJ2-3, with 11 bases lining up with TRBD2. J gave up 2 bases and V 7 bases, and 11 bases lay outside the gene matches. This CDR3 is 16 amino acids long. Germline CDR1 and CDR2: SQVTM and ANQGSEA. CDR3 DNA sequence: TGCAGCGCCGCGGCTAGCGGGAGGAGAACCACAGATACGCAGTATTTT. Translated: CSAAASGRRTTDTQYF.

This sequence joins TRBV7-9 and TRBJ2-5; 11 bases map to TRBD1. The CDR3 consists of 16 residues. Trimming took 4 bases from V and 4 from J; bases not matched to a gene: 8. Germline V lookup: CDR1 SEHNR, CDR2 FQNEAQ (reference sequence). The CDR3, as DNA: TGTGCCAGCAGCTCCACGGACAGGGGGCATGGAGAGACCCAGTACTTC. It translates to CASSSTDRGHGETQYF.

This clone was seen a single time. The J gene is TRBJ2-1, the V gene TRBV9, with 7 positions matching TRBD2. V lost 0 bases and J lost 0; bases outside the gene matches: 3. The CDR3 is 16 amino acids. The germline V gene has CDR1 SGDLS and CDR2 YYNGEE. CDR3 in amino acids: CASSVDSGGSYNEQFF. CDR3 DNA: TGTGCCAGCAGCGTAGATTCGGGGGGCTCCTACAATGAGCAGTTCTTC.

The chain has TRBV19 and TRBJ1-6; 7 bases are a match to TRBD1. The germline CDR1 and CDR2 sequences are LNHDA and SQIVND (reference sequence). CDR3 length: 15 residues. V gave up 5 bases and J gave up 7 bases; unmatched junction bases: 8. The DNA of the CDR3 is TGTGCCAGTAGTTCTGCAACAGGGGTAAATTCACCCCTCCACTTT. It specifies CASSSATGVNSPLHF.

V gene TRBV30 combines with J gene TRBJ2-3; 7 nucleotides line up with TRBD2. Germline V gives CDR1 GTSNPN, CDR2 SVGIG (reference sequence). With 5 bases clipped from V and 7 bases from J, the junction kept 9 bases outside the gene matches. The length of the CDR3 is 13 residues. The CDR3 DNA reads TGTGCCTGGGGACTAGACTGGGAGTATACGCAGTATTTT. Amino acids: CAWGLDWEYTQYF.

This rearrangement joins TRBV7-9 to TRBJ1-1, with 8 bases aligning to TRBD1. The trim removed 5 bases at V and 4 bases at J, leaving 6 bases unmatched. Germline CDR1 and CDR2: SEHNR and FQNEAQ (reference sequence). The CDR3 has 14 amino acids. As DNA, the CDR3 is TGTGCCAGCAGCCCGCAGGGGGCCGGCACTGAAGCTTTCTTT. Amino acids: CASSPQGAGTEAFF.

CDR3 nucleotide sequence: TGTACCGGCGGGGGCTACACCTTC. Its translation: CTGGGYTF. This chain joins TRBV7-9 and TRBJ1-2; D unresolved. Germline assignment: CDR1 SEHNR and CDR2 FQNEAQ (reference sequence). This CDR3 region has 8 residues.

The chain links TRBV5-6 to TRBJ2-1; TRBD2 aligns across 9 bases. The CDR3 is 15 amino acids. Germline lookup yields CDR1 SGHDT and CDR2 YYEEEE. V was clipped by 4 bases and J by 4 bases; unmatched bases: 6. The CDR3 DNA reads as TGTGCCAGCAGCCTGGGACTAGCCAGATACAATGAGCAGTTCTTC. Its protein is CASSLGLARYNEQFF.

This chain links TRBV7-8 with TRBJ2-1, with D perhaps TRBD1 (5 bases). With 5 bases removed from V and 9 bases from J, the gap between germline ends came to 11 bases. Per the germline V gene, CDR1 is SGHVS and CDR2 is FQNEAQ. CDR3 length equals 12 residues. CDR3 nucleotide sequence: TGTGCCAGCAGCGACCCTAGGGGTGAGCAGTTCTTC. Protein sequence: CASSDPRGEQFF.

The chain uses TRBV6-4 and TRBJ1-4, with D uncertain. V dropped 3 bases and J dropped 5 bases, with 28 bases sitting between them. The CDR3 is 20 amino acids. Germline V gene lookup returns CDR1 MRHNA and CDR2 SNTAGT. CDR3 loop: CASSELGKFRQTRRNEKLFF. CDR3 coding DNA: TGTGCCAGCAGTGAACTGGGGAAGTTTCGGCAGACTAGGAGGAATGAAAAACTGTTTTTT.

The table lists this clone with a count of one. V usage is TRBV2 and J usage is TRBJ1-6; D is ambiguous. The CDR3 contains 15 residues. In germline, CDR1 is SNHLY, CDR2 FYNNEI. Trimming pared 8 bases from V and 2 bases from J, leaving 13 bases between. Here the CDR3 DNA reads TGTGCCAGCCGCGAGGGCAGCCCCTATAATTCACCCCTCCACTTT. Residues: CASREGSPYNSPLHF. Using reference TRBV2 and TRBJ1-6 for the parts outside the CDR3, the full variable domain is EPEVTQTPSHQVTQMGQEVILRCVPISNHLYFYWYRQILGQKVEFLVSFYNNEISEKSEIFDDQFSVERPDGSNFTLKIRSTKLEDSAMYFCASREGSPYNSPLHFGNGTRLTVT.

The CDR3 reads CASSRAGGGTDTQYF. The CDR3 nucleotides are TGTGCCAGCAGCCGAGCGGGGGGGGGCACAGATACGCAGTATTTT. The genes are TRBV11-2 and TRBJ2-3, with 10 positions matching TRBD2. Germline CDR1 SGHAT, CDR2 FQNNGV. With V trimmed by 5 bases and J by 1 base, 3 bases remained unmatched. The CDR3 sequence is 15 residues long.